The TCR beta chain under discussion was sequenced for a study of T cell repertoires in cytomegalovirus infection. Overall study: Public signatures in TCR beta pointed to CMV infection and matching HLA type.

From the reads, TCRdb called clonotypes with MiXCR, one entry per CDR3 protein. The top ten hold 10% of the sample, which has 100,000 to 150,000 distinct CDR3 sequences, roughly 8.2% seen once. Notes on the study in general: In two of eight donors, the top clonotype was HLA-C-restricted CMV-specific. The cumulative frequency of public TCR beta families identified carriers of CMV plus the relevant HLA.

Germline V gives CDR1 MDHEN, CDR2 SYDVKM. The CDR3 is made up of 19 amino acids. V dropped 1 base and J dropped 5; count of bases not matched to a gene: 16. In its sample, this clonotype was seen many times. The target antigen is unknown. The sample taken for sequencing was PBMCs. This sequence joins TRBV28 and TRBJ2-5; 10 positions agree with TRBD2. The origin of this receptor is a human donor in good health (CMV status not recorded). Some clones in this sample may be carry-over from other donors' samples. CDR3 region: CASSLSQGLSGGARETQYF. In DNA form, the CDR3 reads TGTGCCAGCAGTTTATCCCAAGGTCTCAGCGGGGGGGCCCGTGAGACCCAGTACTTC.